This T cell receptor beta chain was sequenced in a study of cytomegalovirus exposure and HLA in healthy donors. The CDR3 is made up of 16 amino acids. V lost 4 bases and J lost 1; bases outside the gene matches: 5. CDR1 and CDR2 (germline): SGHVS, FNYEAQ. Primers included in the PCR were 60 Vbeta and 13 Jbeta primers. The table came from immunoSEQ multiplex PCR; TCRdb's copy has only in-frame clones and leaves some out. Among 160,000 or so clones listed, about four fifths were seen once. V is TRBV7-6 and J is TRBJ1-3, with 9 bases that match TRBD1. Sequenced: PBMCs. The TCR sequence derives from a man aged 30 to 45 in good health and CMV-seronegative. The CDR3: CASSSRGQGSGNTIYF. The CDR3 nucleotides are TGTGCCAGCAGCTCGCGGGGACAGGGTTCTGGAAACACCATATATTTT.